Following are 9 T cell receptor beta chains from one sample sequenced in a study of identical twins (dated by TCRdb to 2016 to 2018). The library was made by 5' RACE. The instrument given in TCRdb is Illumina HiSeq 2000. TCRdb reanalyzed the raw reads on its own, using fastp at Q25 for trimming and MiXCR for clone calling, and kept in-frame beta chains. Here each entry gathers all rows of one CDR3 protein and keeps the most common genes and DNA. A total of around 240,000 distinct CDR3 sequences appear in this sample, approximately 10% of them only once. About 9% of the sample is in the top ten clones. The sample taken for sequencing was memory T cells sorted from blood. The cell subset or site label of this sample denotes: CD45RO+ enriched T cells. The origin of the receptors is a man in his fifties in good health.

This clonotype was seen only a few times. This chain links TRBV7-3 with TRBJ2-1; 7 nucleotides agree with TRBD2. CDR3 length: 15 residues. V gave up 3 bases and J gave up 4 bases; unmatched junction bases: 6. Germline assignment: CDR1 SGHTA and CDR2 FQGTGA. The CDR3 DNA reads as TGTGCCAGCAGCTTGGACGGGAGGAGGTACAATGAGCAGTTCTTC. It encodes CASSLDGRRYNEQFF.

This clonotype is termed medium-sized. CDR3 DNA: TGTGCCAGCAGTTCTGACTTACCGGGTACGCAGTATTTT. Translation gives CASSSDLPGTQYF. The rearrangement uses TRBV12-3 or TRBV12-4 and TRBJ2-3, with D unresolved. Trimming removed 4 bases from V and 8 bases from J, with 13 bases in between. There are 13 residues in the CDR3.

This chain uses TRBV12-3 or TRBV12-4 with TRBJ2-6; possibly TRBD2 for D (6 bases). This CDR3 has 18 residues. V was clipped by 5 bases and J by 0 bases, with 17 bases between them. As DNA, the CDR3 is TGTGCCAGCAGTATGGTGGGGGGTGGGAACTCTGGGGCCAACGTCCTGACTTTC. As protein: CASSMVGGGNSGANVLTF.

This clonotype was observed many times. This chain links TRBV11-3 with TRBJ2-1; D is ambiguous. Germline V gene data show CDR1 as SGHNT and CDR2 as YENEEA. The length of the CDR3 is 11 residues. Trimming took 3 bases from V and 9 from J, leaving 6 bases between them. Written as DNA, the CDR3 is TGTGCCAGCAGCTTTCGAGGTGAGCAGTTCTTC. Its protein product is CASSFRGEQFF.

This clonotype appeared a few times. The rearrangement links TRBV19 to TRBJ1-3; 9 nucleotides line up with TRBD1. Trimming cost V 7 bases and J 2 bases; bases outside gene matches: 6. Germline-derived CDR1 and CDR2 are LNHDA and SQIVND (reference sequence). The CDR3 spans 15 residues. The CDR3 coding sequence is TGTGCCAGTAAGCGGGACAGGGATACTGGAAACACCATATATTTT. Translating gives CASKRDRDTGNTIYF.

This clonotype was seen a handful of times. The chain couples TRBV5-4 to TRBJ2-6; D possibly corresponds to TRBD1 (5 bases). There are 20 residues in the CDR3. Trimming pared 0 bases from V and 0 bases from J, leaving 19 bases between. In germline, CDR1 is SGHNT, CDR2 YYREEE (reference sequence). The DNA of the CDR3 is TGTGCCAGCAGCTTGGAGGTCTGGGGCTTAGCCAGCTCTGGGGCCAACGTCCTGACTTTC. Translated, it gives CASSLEVWGLASSGANVLTF.

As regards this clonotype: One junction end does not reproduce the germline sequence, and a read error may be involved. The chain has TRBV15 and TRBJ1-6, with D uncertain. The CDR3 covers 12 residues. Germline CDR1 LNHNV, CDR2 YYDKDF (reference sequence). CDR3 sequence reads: CATSGENSPLHF. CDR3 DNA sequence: TGTGCCACCAGCGGAGAAAATTCACCCCTCCACTTT. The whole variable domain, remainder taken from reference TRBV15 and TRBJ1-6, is DAMVIQNPRYQVTQFGKPVTLSCSQTLNHNVMYWYQQKSSQAPKLLFHYYDKDFNNEADTPDNFQSRRPNTSFCFLDIRSPGLGDTAMYLCATSGENSPLHFGNGTRLTVT.

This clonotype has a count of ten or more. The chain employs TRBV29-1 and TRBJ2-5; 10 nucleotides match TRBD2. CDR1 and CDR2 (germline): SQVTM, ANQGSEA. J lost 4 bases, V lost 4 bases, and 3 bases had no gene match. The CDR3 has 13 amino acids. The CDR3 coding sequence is TGCAGCGTTGCGAGCGGGAGGGGAGAGACCCAGTACTTC. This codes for CSVASGRGETQYF.

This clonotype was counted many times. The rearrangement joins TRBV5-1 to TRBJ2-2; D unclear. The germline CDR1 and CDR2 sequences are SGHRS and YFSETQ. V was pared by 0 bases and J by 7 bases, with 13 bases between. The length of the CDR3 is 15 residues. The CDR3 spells CASSLGDRVSGELFF. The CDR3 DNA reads TGCGCCAGCAGCTTGGGAGATCGGGTCAGCGGGGAGCTGTTTTTT.